This TCR beta chain was captured in a study of cytomegalovirus exposure and HLA in healthy donors (dated 2017 in TCRdb). General notes on the study: The 500 to 800 repertoires of the first cohort and the 110 or so validation repertoires were produced on the same platform, according to a later analysis. To predict cytomegalovirus infection status, the study combined high-throughput TCR immunosequencing, statistical association of individual TCRs with disease status, and machine learning. A separate validation cohort of roughly 120 different subjects was used in addition to the roughly 640-subject first cohort. The study was designed to test whether signatures of past pathogen exposure could be identified by cataloging public T cell receptors.

Separate from the approximately 700-subject first cohort, the validation cohort of roughly 120 subjects was the group to which the donors belonged. Library preparation was by the immunoSEQ multiplex PCR assay. The paper's data handling went like this. A statistical classification framework was built for diagnosing cytomegalovirus status from the catalog of TCR beta chain sequences. Drawn from immuneACCESS, this table holds only the in-frame rearrangements with V and J called that TCRdb kept. Clones are partly lost; checked studies trace under half to an unresolved V gene and leave the rest unexplained. D and trimming come from the DNA, and the V and J calls and clone size come from that table. This sample lists some 170,000 clones; roughly 96% were detected once. The ten largest clones represent 0.89% of the sample. As for this clone: The antigen it binds to is not known. No qualities accompany the bases; no much larger clone lies one base away.

The study at large found these results: The classifier was reported to diagnose cytomegalovirus status with high specificity and sensitivity in both the original and validation cohorts. The study listed 150 to 200 TCR beta chains as associated with cytomegalovirus. Subsequent analysis determined that TCRs grouped into clusters in the first cohort also showed a tendency toward co-occurrence across the 120 or so validation repertoires, and 94% of cluster scores exceeded 0. While some public TCRs were present in many individuals, most TCR sequences turned up only very rarely across donors. A later analysis had no HLA typing for the validation cohort, so co-occurrence there was scored across all 120 or so repertoires. In vitro tests confirmed that a few of the cytomegalovirus-associated TCR beta chains recognize cytomegalovirus antigens. The authors suggested that the approach could potentially be generalized to other disease states and immunological phenotypes.

Sequencing was carried out using PBMCs. The sequence came from a woman in her late teens or twenties in good health and CMV-seronegative.

The nucleotides read TGTGCCACCAGCAGAGATGTCAGCTACGAGCAGTACTTC. Its translation is CATSRDVSYEQYF. This chain joins TRBV15 to TRBJ2-7, with the identity of the D gene unclear. According to the germline V gene (reference sequence), CDR1 reads LNHNV and CDR2 reads YYDKDF. Including the terminal cysteine and phenylalanine, the CDR3 comprises 13 residues. CDR3 DNA is the only sequence kept; it has 39 bases, read in frame from the first base. Trimming at the junction amounts to 0 bases on V and 3 bases on J, and the germline ends lie 6 bases apart.